The clone carrying this T cell receptor (beta chain) was counted between two and nine times. Individual cDNA molecules received unique molecular identifiers during library preparation. One entry per CDR3 protein, called by TCRdb with MiXCR from the 5' RACE reads. The sample has tens of thousands of distinct CDR3 sequences, roughly 12% seen once; the top ten hold roughly 2.5%. V dropped 0 bases and J dropped 1 base, with 6 bases sitting between them. This CDR3 is built from 14 residues. The V gene's germline CDR1 is MNHEY and CDR2 SMNVEV (reference sequence). The sample originates from a study of early T cells in non-severe SARS-CoV-2 infection. Study background: The study sequenced bulk RNA from unsorted whole blood, with chains unpaired.

The specimen was whole blood, collected at baseline. This rearrangement joins TRBV27 to TRBJ2-5; D gene uncertain. The clonotype originates from an adult who was a healthcare worker with PCR-confirmed SARS-CoV-2 infection or an uninfected control (not recorded which). CDR3 sequence: CASSLSRAQETQYF. CDR3 nucleotide sequence: TGTGCCAGCAGTTTATCAAGGGCCCAAGAGACCCAGTACTTC.